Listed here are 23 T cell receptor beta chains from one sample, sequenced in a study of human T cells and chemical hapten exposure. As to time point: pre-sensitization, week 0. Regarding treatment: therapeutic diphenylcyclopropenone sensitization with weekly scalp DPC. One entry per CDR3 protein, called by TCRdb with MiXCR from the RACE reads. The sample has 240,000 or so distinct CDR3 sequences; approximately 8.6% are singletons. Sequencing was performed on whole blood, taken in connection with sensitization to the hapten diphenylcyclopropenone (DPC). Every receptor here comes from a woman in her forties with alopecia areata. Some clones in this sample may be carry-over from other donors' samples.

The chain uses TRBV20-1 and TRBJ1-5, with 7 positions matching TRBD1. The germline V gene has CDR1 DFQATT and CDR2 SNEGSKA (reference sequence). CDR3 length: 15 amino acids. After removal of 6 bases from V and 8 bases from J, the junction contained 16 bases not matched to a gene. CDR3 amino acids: CSARQQGSAGKPQHF. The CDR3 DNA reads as TGCAGTGCCCGGCAACAGGGGTCAGCGGGAAAGCCCCAGCATTTT.

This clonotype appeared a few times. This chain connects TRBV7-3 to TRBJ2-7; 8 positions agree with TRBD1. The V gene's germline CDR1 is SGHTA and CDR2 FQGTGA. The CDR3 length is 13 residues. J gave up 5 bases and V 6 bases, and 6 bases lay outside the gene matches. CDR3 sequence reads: CASSSRQGNEQYF. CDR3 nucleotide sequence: TGTGCCAGCAGTTCTCGACAGGGGAACGAGCAGTACTTC.

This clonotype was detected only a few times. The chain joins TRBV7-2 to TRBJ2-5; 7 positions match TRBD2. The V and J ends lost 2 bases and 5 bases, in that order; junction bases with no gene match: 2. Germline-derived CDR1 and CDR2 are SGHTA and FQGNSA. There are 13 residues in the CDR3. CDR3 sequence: CASSLREGETQYF. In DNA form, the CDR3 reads TGTGCCAGCAGCTTAAGGGAGGGGGAGACCCAGTACTTC.

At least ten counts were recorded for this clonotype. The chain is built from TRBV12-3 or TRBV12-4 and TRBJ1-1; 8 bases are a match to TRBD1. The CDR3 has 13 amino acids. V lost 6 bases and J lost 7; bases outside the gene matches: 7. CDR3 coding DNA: TGTGCCAGCAGGCGCCGGGACAGGCTTGAAGCTTTCTTT. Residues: CASRRRDRLEAFF.

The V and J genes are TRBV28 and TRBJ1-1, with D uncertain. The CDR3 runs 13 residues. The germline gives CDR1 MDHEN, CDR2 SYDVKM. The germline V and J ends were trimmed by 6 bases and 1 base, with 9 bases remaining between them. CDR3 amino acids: CASSLTANTEAFF. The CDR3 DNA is TGTGCCAGCAGCCTCACGGCGAACACTGAAGCTTTCTTT.

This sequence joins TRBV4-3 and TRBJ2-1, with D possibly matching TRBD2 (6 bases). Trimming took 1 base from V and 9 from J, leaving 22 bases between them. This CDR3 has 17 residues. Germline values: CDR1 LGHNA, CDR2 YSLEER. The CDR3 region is CASSQVFSGGVRSEQFF. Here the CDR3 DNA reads TGCGCCAGCAGCCAAGTATTTTCTGGCGGGGTGAGAAGTGAGCAGTTCTTC.

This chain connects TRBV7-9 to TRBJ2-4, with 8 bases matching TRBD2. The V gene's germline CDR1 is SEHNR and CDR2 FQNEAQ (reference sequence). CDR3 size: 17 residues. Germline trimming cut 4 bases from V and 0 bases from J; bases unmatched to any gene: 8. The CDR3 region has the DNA TGTGCCAGCAGCTCCATAACTAGCGGACTAGCCAAAAACATTCAGTACTTC. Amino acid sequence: CASSSITSGLAKNIQYF.

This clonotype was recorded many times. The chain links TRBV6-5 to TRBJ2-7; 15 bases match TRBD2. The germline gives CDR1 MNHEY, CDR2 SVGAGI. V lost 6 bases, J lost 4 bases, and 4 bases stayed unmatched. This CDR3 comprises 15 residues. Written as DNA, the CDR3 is TGTGCCAGCAGAACGGGACTAGCGGGAGGTTACGAGCAGTACTTC. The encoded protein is CASRTGLAGGYEQYF.

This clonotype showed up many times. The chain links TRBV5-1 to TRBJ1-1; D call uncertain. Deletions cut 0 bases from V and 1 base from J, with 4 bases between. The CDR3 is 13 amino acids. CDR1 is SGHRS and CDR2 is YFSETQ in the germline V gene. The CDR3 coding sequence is TGCGCCAGCAGCTTGGTGGCGAACACTGAAGCTTTCTTT. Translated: CASSLVANTEAFF.

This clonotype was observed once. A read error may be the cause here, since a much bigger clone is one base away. The CDR3 DNA reads as TGCAGCGTTGAAGCATGGGGCACAGATACGCAGTATTTT. This sequence encodes CSVEAWGTDTQYF. The V gene is TRBV29-1, the J gene TRBJ2-3; D gene unclear. The germline V gene has CDR1 SQVTM and CDR2 ANQGSEA. The CDR3 consists of 13 residues. The V end lost 1 base, the J end lost 1 base, and 6 bases lay between the germline ends.

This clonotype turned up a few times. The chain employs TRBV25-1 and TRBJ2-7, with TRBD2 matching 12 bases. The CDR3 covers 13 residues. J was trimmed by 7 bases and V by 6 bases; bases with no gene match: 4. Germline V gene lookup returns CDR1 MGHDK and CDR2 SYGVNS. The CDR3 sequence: CASRTSGSEEQYF. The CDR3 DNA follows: TGTGCCAGCAGGACTAGCGGGAGCGAGGAGCAGTACTTC.

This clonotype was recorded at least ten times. CDR3 DNA sequence: TGTGCCACCAGTGACCCCCTCCCCACTAGCGGCCGCACAGATACGCAGTATTTT. Amino acid sequence: CATSDPLPTSGRTDTQYF. V usage is TRBV24-1 and J usage is TRBJ2-3; 8 nucleotides match TRBD2. Germline CDR1 and CDR2: KGHDR and SFDVKD. The trim removed 4 bases at V and 1 base at J, leaving 12 bases unmatched. There are 18 residues in the CDR3.

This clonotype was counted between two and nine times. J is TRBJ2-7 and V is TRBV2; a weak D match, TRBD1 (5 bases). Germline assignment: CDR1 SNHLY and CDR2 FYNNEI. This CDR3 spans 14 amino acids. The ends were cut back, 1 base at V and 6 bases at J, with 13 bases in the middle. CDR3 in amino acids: CASSEVRSGSEQYF. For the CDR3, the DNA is TGTGCCAGCAGTGAAGTCCGGTCAGGGTCCGAGCAGTACTTC.

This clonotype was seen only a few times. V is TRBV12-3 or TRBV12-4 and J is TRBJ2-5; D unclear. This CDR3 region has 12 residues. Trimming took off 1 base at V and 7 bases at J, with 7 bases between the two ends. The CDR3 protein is CASSLGTWTQYF. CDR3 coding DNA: TGTGCCAGCAGTTTAGGGACGTGGACCCAGTACTTC.

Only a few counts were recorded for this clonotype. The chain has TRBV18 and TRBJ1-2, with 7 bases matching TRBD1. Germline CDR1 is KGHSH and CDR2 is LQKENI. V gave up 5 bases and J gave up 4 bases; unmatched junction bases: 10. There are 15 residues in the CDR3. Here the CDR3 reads CASSSDRVVGYGYTF. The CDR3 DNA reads TGTGCCAGCTCATCAGACAGGGTAGTCGGCTATGGCTACACCTTC.

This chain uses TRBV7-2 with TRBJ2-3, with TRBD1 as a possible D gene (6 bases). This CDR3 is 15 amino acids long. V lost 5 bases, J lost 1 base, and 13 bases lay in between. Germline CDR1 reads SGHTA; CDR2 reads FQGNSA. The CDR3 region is CASSLRQVRTDTQYF. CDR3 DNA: TGTGCCAGCAGCCTCCGACAGGTGCGCACAGATACGCAGTATTTT.

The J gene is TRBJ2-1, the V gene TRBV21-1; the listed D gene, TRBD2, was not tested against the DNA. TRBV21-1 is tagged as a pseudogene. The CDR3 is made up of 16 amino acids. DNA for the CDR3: TGTGCCAGCACCAAAGGTCGCGGGTTGGTGAACAATGAGCAGTTCTTC. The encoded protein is CASTKGRGLVNNEQFF.

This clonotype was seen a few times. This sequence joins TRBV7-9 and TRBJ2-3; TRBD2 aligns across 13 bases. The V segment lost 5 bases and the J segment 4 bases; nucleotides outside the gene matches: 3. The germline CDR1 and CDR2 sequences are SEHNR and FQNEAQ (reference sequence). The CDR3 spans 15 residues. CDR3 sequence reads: CASSGLAGAADTQYF. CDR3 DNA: TGTGCCAGCAGCGGACTAGCGGGAGCGGCAGATACGCAGTATTTT.

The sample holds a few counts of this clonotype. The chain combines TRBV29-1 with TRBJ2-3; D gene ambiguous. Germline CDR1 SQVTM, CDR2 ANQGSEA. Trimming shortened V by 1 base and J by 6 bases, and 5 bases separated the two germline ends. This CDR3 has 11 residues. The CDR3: CSVEVGDTQYF. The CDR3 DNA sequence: TGCAGCGTTGAAGTTGGGGATACGCAGTATTTT.

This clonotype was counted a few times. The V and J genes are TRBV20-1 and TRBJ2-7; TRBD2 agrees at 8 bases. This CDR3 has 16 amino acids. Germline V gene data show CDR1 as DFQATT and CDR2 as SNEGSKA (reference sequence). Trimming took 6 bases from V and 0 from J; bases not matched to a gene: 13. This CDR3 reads CSASLVGLETSYEQYF. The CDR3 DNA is TGCAGTGCCTCGCTAGTGGGACTAGAAACCTCCTACGAGCAGTACTTC.

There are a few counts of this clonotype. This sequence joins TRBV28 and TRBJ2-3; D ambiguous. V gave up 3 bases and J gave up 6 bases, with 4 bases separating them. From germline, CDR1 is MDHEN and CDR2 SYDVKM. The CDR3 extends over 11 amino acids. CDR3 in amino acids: CASSFVDTQYF. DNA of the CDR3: TGTGCCAGCAGTTTCGTGGATACGCAGTATTTT.

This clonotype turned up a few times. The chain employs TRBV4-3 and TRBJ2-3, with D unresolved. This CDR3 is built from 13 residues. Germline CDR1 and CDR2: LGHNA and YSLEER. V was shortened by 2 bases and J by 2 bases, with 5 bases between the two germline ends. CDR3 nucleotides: TGCGCCAGCAGCCAACGACCCACAGATACGCAGTATTTT. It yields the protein CASSQRPTDTQYF.

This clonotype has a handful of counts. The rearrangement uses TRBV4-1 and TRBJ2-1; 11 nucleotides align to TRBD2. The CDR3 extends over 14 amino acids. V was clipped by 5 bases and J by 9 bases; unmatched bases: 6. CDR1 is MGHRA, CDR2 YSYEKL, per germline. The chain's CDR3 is CASSVLAGGSEQFF. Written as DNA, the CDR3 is TGCGCCAGCAGCGTGCTAGCGGGAGGCAGTGAGCAGTTCTTC.